This TCR beta chain is drawn from a study of OX40 agonist ivuxolimab in advanced cancers. Sequencing was performed with immunoSEQ multiplex PCR; in TCRdb, only in-frame clones are kept and a portion is missing. Found here are some 66,000 clones, roughly 84% of them singletons; the top ten hold 0.35% to 0.45%. Germline CDR1 is SGHTS and CDR2 is YDEGEE. This CDR3 comprises 14 residues. V was shortened by 4 bases and J by 0 bases, with 9 bases between the two germline ends. The TCR was taken from an adult with an advanced solid tumor such as melanoma, head and neck, liver or kidney cancer. J is TRBJ2-3 and V is TRBV5-8; D call uncertain. Source: CD4+ or CD8+ T cells sorted from blood, taken in a trial of the OX40 agonist ivuxolimab. The CDR3 DNA is TGTGCCAGCAGCCCCGTTTTTAGCACAGATACGCAGTATTTT. Protein sequence: CASSPVFSTDTQYF.